This TCR beta chain originates from a study of shared clonotypes between healthy human individuals. Whole-study context: Each donor's CD8 memory used one plate, CD8 naive two, each CD4 subset three.

In the naive CD8 group, cells lacked CD45RO and were positively selected for CCR7, so terminally differentiated effector memory CD45RA+ cells were left out. Recent acute infections and vaccinations were absent in the healthy HIV-negative adult donors. As handled by the study authors: From ImmunoSEQ came sequences covering only the junction and carrying no quality scores, so filtering differed. Assay used: immunoSEQ multiplex PCR; TCRdb lists only in-frame clones, some missing. V, J and clone size derive from that table, while D and trimming were established from the DNA sequence. This sample yields around 2.1 million clones, of which 85% to 95% are seen a single time; roughly 1.7% belongs to the top ten. V was pared by 6 bases and J by 9 bases, with 15 bases of the junction left unmatched. The germline CDR1 and CDR2 sequences are SGHNT and YYREEE (reference sequence). The CDR3 is made up of 16 amino acids.

Sequencing used naive CD8+ T cells from PBMCs. The V gene is TRBV5-4, the J gene TRBJ2-1; 10 bases map to TRBD2. The TCR was taken from a man younger than 35 in good health. Some clones in this sample may be carry-over from other donors' samples. CDR3 bases: TGTGCCAGCACCAGCCTAGCGGGGGAACCCAGAGGTGAGCAGTTCTTC. This encodes CASTSLAGEPRGEQFF.